This TCR beta chain was captured by sequencing in a study of beta chain features in type 1 diabetes. Concerning this clone: What it binds is unknown.

Of the isolated RNA, all was reverse transcribed, and so the sequenced material was expressed TCRB transcripts. Some clones are missing from TCRdb's copy, which holds only in-frame ones; the method was immunoSEQ multiplex PCR. The data contain about 900,000 clones, roughly 16% of them singletons. Whole-study results and caveats: More deletions and fewer insertions at VDJ junctions were found in patients with type 1 diabetes.

There are 16 residues in the CDR3. V was cut by 6 bases and J by 3 bases, with 21 bases left in between. The germline V gene encodes CDR1 MDHEN and CDR2 SYDVKM. The rearrangement links TRBV28 to TRBJ2-7; no firm D call. The sequence came from a woman in her late teens or twenties in good health. The material sequenced was naive CD4+ T cells from blood. DNA of the CDR3: TGTGCCAGCAGAAAAAGAAAGGAGAAGCCCGACTACGAGCAGTACTTC. Translating it yields CASRKRKEKPDYEQYF.